This T cell receptor beta chain was sequenced in a study of CD8+CD57+ T cells in acquired aplastic anemia. TCR beta VDJ and CDR3 profiles were obtained from a genomic DNA template. In TCRdb, the reads were re-called with MiXCR into one record per CDR3 protein. The profile covers 250,000 to 350,000 distinct CDR3 sequences, with around 60% appearing a single time and 6.5% to 10% taken by the ten largest. This CDR3 is 12 amino acids long. The germline gives CDR1 MNHEY, CDR2 SVGAGI. Between the trimmed V and J ends, which lost 5 bases and 8 bases, there was a span of 12 bases. The V gene is TRBV6-5, the J gene TRBJ1-2; a possible D gene is TRBD1 (6 bases). Specimen: sorted CD4+, CD8+, or CD8+CD57+ T cells (not recorded which) from PBMCs. The receptor was isolated from a human donor with severe aplastic anemia or a healthy control (not recorded which). The CDR3 reads CASSPGVKGYTF. For the CDR3, the DNA is TGTGCCAGCAGTCCAGGGGTAAAAGGCTACACCTTC.